The subject of this entry is one T cell receptor (beta chain). This entry is derived from a study of glioma-infiltrating T cells after dendritic cell vaccination. The V end lost 1 base, the J end lost 0 bases, and 10 bases lay between the germline ends. The germline V gene encodes CDR1 PRHDT and CDR2 FYEKMQ (reference sequence). CDR3 length: 16 residues. Time point meaning: after dendritic cell vaccination, including at tumor progression/relapse. Using immunoSEQ multiplex PCR, the repertoire was profiled, and TCRdb retains in-frame clones only, with some absent. The sample comprises over 75,000 clones, about 81% of which are singletons, and 2% to 2.5% rests with the top ten.

Sequencing was performed on blood, taken after dendritic cell vaccination. The V gene is TRBV13, the J gene TRBJ2-1; D gene uncertain. The sequence was obtained from a human donor with glioblastoma. CDR3 DNA: TGTGCCAGCAGCTTAGAGAGGAGTAACTCCTACAATGAGCAGTTCTTC. Translating it yields CASSLERSNSYNEQFF.